The 15 T cell receptor beta chains reported below all come from one sample, sequenced in a study of human T cells and chemical hapten exposure. MiXCR was run by TCRdb on the RACE reads, yielding one entry per CDR3 protein. The repertoire holds 350,000 to 400,000 distinct CDR3 sequences, with about 6.3% as singletons. Noted time point: patch test 2, 6 weeks after DPC sensitization. Documented treatment: therapeutic diphenylcyclopropenone sensitization with weekly scalp DPC. The sequences come from whole blood, collected in connection with sensitization to the hapten diphenylcyclopropenone (DPC). These receptors originate from a young woman with alopecia areata. Some clones in this sample may be carry-over from other donors' samples.

This clonotype came up many times. This chain links TRBV2 with TRBJ2-1; no definite D call. The CDR3 contains 15 residues. Germline V CDR1 and CDR2: SNHLY, FYNNEI. Trimming took off 4 bases at V and 0 bases at J, with 10 bases between the two ends. The CDR3 is CASSGKESSYNEQFF. CDR3 sequence (DNA): TGTGCCAGCAGTGGTAAGGAGAGCTCCTACAATGAGCAGTTCTTC.

The J gene is TRBJ2-1, the V gene TRBV7-2, with D perhaps matching TRBD1 or TRBD2 (5 bases each). The CDR3 extends over 14 amino acids. Germline CDR1 reads SGHTA; CDR2 reads FQGNSA. The V end lost 4 bases, the J end lost 5 bases, and 12 bases lay between the germline ends. This CDR3 is CASSSDRGDNEQFF. CDR3 sequence (DNA): TGTGCCAGCAGCTCGGACCGGGGCGACAATGAGCAGTTCTTC.

This clonotype has a count of ten or more. The chain carries TRBV29-1 and TRBJ2-7; the match to TRBD1 covers 7 bases. Per the germline V gene, CDR1 is SQVTM and CDR2 is ANQGSEA. This CDR3 comprises 14 residues. The V and J ends lost 5 bases and 4 bases, in that order; junction bases with no gene match: 11. CDR3 sequence: CSVRDRGPEYEQYF. In DNA, the CDR3 is TGCAGCGTTAGGGACAGAGGGCCCGAGTACGAGCAGTACTTC.

This clonotype was detected only a few times. V gene TRBV12-3 or TRBV12-4 combines with J gene TRBJ2-1; TRBD2 matches 10 bases. There are 14 residues in the CDR3. V lost 10 bases and J lost 4; bases outside the gene matches: 7. CDR3 in amino acids: CATLAGGRYNEQFF. The CDR3 coding sequence is TGTGCCACCTTAGCGGGGGGACGTTACAATGAGCAGTTCTTC.

Many counts were recorded for this clonotype. V is TRBV3-1 and J is TRBJ1-5; D ambiguous. This CDR3 has 13 amino acids. Germline CDR1 is LGHDT and CDR2 is YNNKEL (reference sequence). The V gene lost 0 bases and the J gene lost 7 bases, with 7 bases spanning the gap. The CDR3 bases are TGTGCCAGCAGCCAAGAGAGACGACAGCCCCAGCATTTT. Its translation is CASSQERRQPQHF.

The sample holds many counts of this clonotype. The chain employs TRBV6-5 and TRBJ2-7; 7 bases are a match to TRBD1. Germline trimming cut 7 bases from V and 9 bases from J; bases unmatched to any gene: 15. The CDR3 length is 14 residues. Germline V lookup: CDR1 MNHEY, CDR2 SVGAGI. The CDR3 sequence is CASTPGGPSFGQYF. The CDR3 nucleotides read TGTGCCAGCACCCCAGGGGGACCCTCCTTCGGGCAGTACTTC.

The chain has TRBV12-3 or TRBV12-4 and TRBJ2-1, with 10 nucleotides matching TRBD2. The CDR3 has 14 residues. With V trimmed by 8 bases and J by 9 bases, 10 bases remained unmatched. This CDR3 reads CASAGSAGGIEQFF. The CDR3 DNA follows: TGTGCCAGCGCAGGTTCAGCGGGGGGGATTGAGCAGTTCTTC.

This clonotype was found a few times. The rearrangement joins TRBV4-2 to TRBJ2-1; TRBD1 aligns across 8 bases. The CDR3 runs to 16 residues. Germline trimming cut 0 bases from V and 7 bases from J; bases unmatched to any gene: 8. Germline CDR1 LGHNA, CDR2 YNFKEQ. Here the CDR3 reads CASSQDPRGRHNEQFF. The CDR3 DNA follows: TGTGCCAGCAGCCAAGATCCCAGGGGGCGCCATAATGAGCAGTTCTTC.

J is TRBJ1-4 and V is TRBV28; D is ambiguous. The CDR3 has 14 amino acids. The ends were cut back, 1 base at V and 5 bases at J, with 8 bases in the middle. The germline V gene encodes CDR1 MDHEN and CDR2 SYDVKM. CDR3 bases: TGTGCCAGCAGTTTATCGCATGACAATGAAAAACTGTTTTTT. It specifies CASSLSHDNEKLFF.

The chain recombines TRBV18 with TRBJ2-1, with 9 bases fitting TRBD2. J was trimmed by 8 bases and V by 1 base; bases with no gene match: 6. Germline loops: CDR1 KGHSH, CDR2 LQKENI. This CDR3 is 15 amino acids long. DNA for the CDR3: TGTGCCAGCTCACCACGGGCGGGGGGGCCAGATGAGCAGTTCTTC. Translated, it gives CASSPRAGGPDEQFF.

This clonotype was observed a handful of times. The chain has TRBV28 and TRBJ2-2; TRBD1 might be the D (6 bases). The CDR3 sequence is 16 residues long. Germline CDR1 reads MDHEN; CDR2 reads SYDVKM. V dropped 3 bases and J dropped 4 bases, with 15 bases sitting between them. The CDR3 loop is CASSFASGQFTGELFF. For the CDR3, the DNA is TGTGCCAGCAGTTTTGCCTCCGGACAGTTCACCGGGGAGCTGTTTTTT.

The V and J genes are TRBV7-8 and TRBJ2-5, with 11 bases lining up with TRBD1. Germline CDR1 reads SGHVS; CDR2 reads FQNEAQ. This CDR3 is 15 amino acids long. V was pared by 1 base and J by 6 bases, with 4 bases of the junction left unmatched. For the CDR3, the DNA is TGTGCCAGCAGCTTAGGGACAGGGGGCCCGAAGACCCAGTACTTC. This codes for CASSLGTGGPKTQYF.

The V and J genes are TRBV5-1 and TRBJ2-3, with TRBD1 matching over 7 bases. Germline loops: CDR1 SGHRS, CDR2 YFSETQ. CDR3 length: 15 residues. The V segment lost 3 bases and the J segment 1 base; nucleotides outside the gene matches: 5. CDR3 protein: CASSYRQGRTDTQYF. The CDR3 coding sequence is TGCGCCAGCAGCTATCGACAGGGCCGCACAGATACGCAGTATTTT.

This clonotype has at least ten counts. The CDR3 spells CASSLEVDTQYF. CDR3 nucleotide sequence: TGTGCCAGCAGCTTGGAAGTTGATACGCAGTATTTT. The rearrangement links TRBV7-9 to TRBJ2-3; D is uncertain. Germline lookup yields CDR1 SEHNR and CDR2 FQNEAQ (reference sequence). V was cut by 3 bases and J by 6 bases, with 7 bases left in between. The CDR3 covers 12 residues.

V and J are TRBV6-2 or TRBV6-3 and TRBJ2-4, with TRBD1 as a possible D gene (5 bases). Germline V CDR1 and CDR2: MNHEY, SVGEGT. The CDR3 length is 15 residues. V lost 5 bases to trimming and J lost 0 bases, with 11 bases between them. The CDR3 region is CASSVQTVAKNIQYF. CDR3 DNA: TGTGCCAGCAGTGTACAGACAGTAGCCAAAAACATTCAGTACTTC.